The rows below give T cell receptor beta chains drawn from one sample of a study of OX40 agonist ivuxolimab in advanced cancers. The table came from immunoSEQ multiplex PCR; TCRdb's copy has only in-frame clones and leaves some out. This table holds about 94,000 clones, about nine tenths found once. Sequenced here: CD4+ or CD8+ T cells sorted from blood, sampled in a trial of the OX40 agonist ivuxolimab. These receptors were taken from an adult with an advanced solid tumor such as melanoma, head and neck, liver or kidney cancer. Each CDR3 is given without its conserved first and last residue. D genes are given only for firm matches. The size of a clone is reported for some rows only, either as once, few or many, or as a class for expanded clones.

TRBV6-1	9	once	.	ASSDLDIQY
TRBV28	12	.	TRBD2	ASRTSGRNNEQF
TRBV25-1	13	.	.	ASSDHLTVLNEAF
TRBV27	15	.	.	ASSLGGVRGGYYGYT
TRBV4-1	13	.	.	ASSQDGRVGEKLF
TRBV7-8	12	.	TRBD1	ASSFARTGGGYT
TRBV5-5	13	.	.	ASSSPSGISYEQY
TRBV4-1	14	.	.	ASSQSFGGTGNTIY
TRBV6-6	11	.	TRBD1	ASEDRVGNEQY
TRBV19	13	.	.	ASKDGPAHNYGYT
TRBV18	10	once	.	ASSPRLQGAF
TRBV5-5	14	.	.	ASSLVGLATNEKLF
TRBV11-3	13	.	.	ASSLRSTVGNEQF
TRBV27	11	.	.	ASSIRVGEKLF
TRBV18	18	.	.	ASSPIGRGTGNVGTGELF
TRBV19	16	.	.	ASSFGIQGTITNEKLF
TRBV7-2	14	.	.	ASSLSFRSDWAEAF